This TCR beta chain was sequenced during a study of T cells in Graves' hyperthyroidism and ophthalmopathy (dated by TCRdb to between 2018 and 2021). Turning to the overall study: Peripheral blood was sampled at the time of initial diagnosis, prior to any treatment. TCR V-J signatures able to tell the groups apart were searched for in a discovery cohort of 90 to 100 patients, of whom more than 40 had Graves' ophthalmopathy and 55 to 60 had stable Graves' hyperthyroidism. The approximately 100 discovery patients were divided at random into training and test sets in a 7:3 ratio. The paper reports TCR Vbeta CDR3 sequencing of 140 or so peripheral blood samples: fewer than 50 ophthalmopathy, 75 to 80 hyperthyroidism and roughly 17 progressor patients. Prospective prediction of ophthalmopathy was tested in an independent validation cohort consisting of 18 to 20 hyperthyroidism patients and 15 or so patients who later progressed to ophthalmopathy. The study also compared thyroid tissue and blood T-cell repertoires from more than 5 Graves' hyperthyroidism patients. Following sampling, methimazole starting at 30 mg daily was given to hyperthyroidism patients, and high-dose intravenous methylprednisolone was given to ophthalmopathy patients.

The CDR3 runs 13 amino acids, cysteine and phenylalanine included. Kept here is only the CDR3 DNA, which spans 39 bases and is read in frame from base 1. V is clipped by 2 bases and J by 0 bases, and the sequence between their germline boundaries is 3 bases long. The CDR1 and CDR2 encoded by the germline V gene are LGHNT and FRNRAP. Amplification of TCR beta CDR3 regions was carried out from RNA transcripts. A first-round RT-PCR of the TCR CDR3 used the HTBI primer set with the Qiagen OneStep RT-PCR kit. Libraries were constructed in a second round of multiplex PCR, after which size selection and purification were carried out. Libraries were sequenced paired-end with 100 bp reads on an Illumina HiSeq2000. The original pipeline was this. SOAPnuke was used to process the raw data, removing reads that contained adapters or uncalled bases, had a mean Phred below 15, or lacked an exact match to the constant primer or identifier. High-quality paired reads were merged with COPE v1.2.5, and unique nucleotide sequences were defined as clonotypes. Clonotypes were aligned to IMGT TRBV, TRBD and TRBJ reference segments using MiTCR v1.1. The analysis included only V-J combinations with a frequency above 0.0001, which together covered 99% to 99.2% of the repertoires. A TCS score was defined as the ratio of F50 (clonal expansion) to E x V (chaos), with BLOSUM62-based TCRdist applied between CDR3 peptides within each V-J. Welch's t-statistics and random forest reduced approximately 520 V-J features to 10 to 15, which were used in a naive Bayes classifier (R e1071). The public reads were reprocessed in TCRdb via fastp at Q25 and MiXCR, keeping in-frame beta chains. Rows with a matching CDR3 protein are joined into one entry that keeps the most common DNA and genes. The V and J calls come from TCRdb's annotation, not from the publication. The sample yields roughly 420,000 distinct CDR3 sequences; 15% to 17% were counted once. Around 7.3% of the sample is taken by the ten largest.

Stable Graves' hyperthyroidism was defined as no progression to ophthalmopathy during 18 months of follow-up. Hyperthyroidism patients were aged 18 to 65 years and newly diagnosed, with disease duration of less than 2 months. Exclusion was applied to patients with uncontrolled infections, other autoimmune diseases, pregnancy or lactation. Diagnoses relied on clinical symptoms, serum thyroxine and TRAb, thyroid ultrasound and orbital computed tomography. Ficoll-Paque density gradient centrifugation was used to isolate PBMCs from 8 to 10 ml of fresh peripheral blood. Total RNA was extracted with Trizol reagent, and quality was checked on an Agilent 2100 Bioanalyzer. General study outcomes and caveats: No statistical method was used to set the sample size in advance, and investigators knew the group allocation. Most expanded thyroid clonotypes (frequency above 0.001) were also detected in blood, a finding suggesting that blood repertoires may reflect thyroid immune responses. In cross-validation, a model built on a 13 V-J signature told ophthalmopathy apart from stable hyperthyroidism with approximately 90% sensitivity and about 81% specificity, and in testing the same model reached 80%/75%. In validation, the model predicted progression to ophthalmopathy a median of roughly 6.2 months before onset, with roughly 70% sensitivity and about 72% specificity.

This clonotype was recorded many times. No antigen is known for it. No base quality values were provided; no much bigger clone lies one nucleotide off. The chain joins TRBV12-5 to TRBJ2-3; confidence is insufficient to name the D gene. The sample comprised blood. This TCR derives from a woman between 18 and 29 years old with Graves' hyperthyroidism. CDR3 protein: CASGLFSTDTQYF. The sequenced DNA: TGTGCTAGTGGTTTGTTTAGCACAGATACGCAGTATTTT.